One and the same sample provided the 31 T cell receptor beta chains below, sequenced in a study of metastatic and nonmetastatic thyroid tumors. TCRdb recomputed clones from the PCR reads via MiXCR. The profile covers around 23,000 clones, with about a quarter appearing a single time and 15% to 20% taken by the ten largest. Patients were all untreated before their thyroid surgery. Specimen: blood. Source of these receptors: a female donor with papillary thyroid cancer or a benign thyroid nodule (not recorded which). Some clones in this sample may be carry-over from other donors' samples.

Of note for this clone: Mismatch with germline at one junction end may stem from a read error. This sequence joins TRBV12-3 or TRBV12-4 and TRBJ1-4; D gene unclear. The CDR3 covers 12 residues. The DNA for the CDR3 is TGTGCCTGCAGCGACCGTGATGAAAAACTGTTTTTT. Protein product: CACSDRDEKLFF.

CDR3 sequence: CAWRSGGGYGYTF. CDR3 nucleotide sequence: TGTGCCTGGAGATCCGGTGGTGGCTATGGCTACACCTTC. The J gene is TRBJ1-2, the V gene TRBV30; D gene unclear. This CDR3 has 13 amino acids. V lost 3 bases to trimming and J lost 4 bases, with 12 bases between them. Germline-derived CDR1 and CDR2 are GTSNPN and SVGIG (reference sequence).

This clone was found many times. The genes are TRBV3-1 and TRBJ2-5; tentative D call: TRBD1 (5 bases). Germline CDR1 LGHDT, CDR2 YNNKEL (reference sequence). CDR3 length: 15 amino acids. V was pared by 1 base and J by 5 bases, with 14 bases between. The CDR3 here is CASSQGQGQAETQYF. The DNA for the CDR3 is TGTGCCAGCAGCCAAGGACAAGGACAAGCGGAGACCCAGTACTTC.

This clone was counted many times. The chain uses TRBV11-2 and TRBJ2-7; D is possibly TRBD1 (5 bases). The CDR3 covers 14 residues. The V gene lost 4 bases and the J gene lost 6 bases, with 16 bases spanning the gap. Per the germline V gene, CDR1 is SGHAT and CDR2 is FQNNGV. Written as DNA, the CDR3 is TGTGCCAGCAGCTCCCGGCAGGGTATTGGCGAGCAGTACTTC. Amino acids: CASSSRQGIGEQYF. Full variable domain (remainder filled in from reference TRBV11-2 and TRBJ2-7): EAGVAQSPRYKIIEKRQSVAFWCNPISGHATLYWYQQILGQGPKLLIQFQNNGVVDDSQLPKDRFSAERLKGVDSTLKIQPAKLEDSAVYLCASSSRQGIGEQYFGPGTRLTVT.

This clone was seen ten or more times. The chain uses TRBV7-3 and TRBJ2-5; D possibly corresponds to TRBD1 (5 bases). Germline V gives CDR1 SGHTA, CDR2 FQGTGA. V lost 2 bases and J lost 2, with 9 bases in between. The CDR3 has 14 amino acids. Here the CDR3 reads CASSLLGLQETQYF. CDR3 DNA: TGTGCCAGCAGCTTATTGGGGCTACAAGAGACCCAGTACTTC.

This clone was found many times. The CDR3: CASKMFGNTIYF. The CDR3 nucleotides are TGTGCCAGTAAGATGTTCGGAAACACCATATATTTT. The chain is built from TRBV19 and TRBJ1-3; the D is unclear. The CDR3 has 12 amino acids. Germline V lookup: CDR1 LNHDA, CDR2 SQIVND (reference sequence). V lost 7 bases, J lost 4 bases, and 8 bases lay in between.

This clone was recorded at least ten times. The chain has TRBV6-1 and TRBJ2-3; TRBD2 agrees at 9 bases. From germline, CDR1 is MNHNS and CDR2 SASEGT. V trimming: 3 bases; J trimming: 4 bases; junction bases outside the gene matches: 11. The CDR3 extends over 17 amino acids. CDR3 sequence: CASSDFGSSGGPDTQYF. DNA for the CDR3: TGTGCCAGCAGTGATTTCGGGAGTAGCGGGGGCCCAGATACGCAGTATTTT.

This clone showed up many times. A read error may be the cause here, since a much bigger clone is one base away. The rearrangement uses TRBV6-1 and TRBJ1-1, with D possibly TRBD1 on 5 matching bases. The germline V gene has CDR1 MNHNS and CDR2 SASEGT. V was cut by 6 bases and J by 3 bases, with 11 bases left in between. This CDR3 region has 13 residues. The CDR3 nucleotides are TGTGCCAGCAGGGGGGAGCGGTACACTGAAGCTTTCTTT. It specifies CASRGERYTEAFF.

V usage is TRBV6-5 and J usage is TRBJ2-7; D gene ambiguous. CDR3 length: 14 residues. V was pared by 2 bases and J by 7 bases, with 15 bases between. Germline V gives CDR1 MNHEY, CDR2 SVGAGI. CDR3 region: CASSYLSAEVEQYF. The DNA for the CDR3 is TGTGCCAGCAGTTACCTGTCAGCTGAAGTTGAGCAGTACTTC.

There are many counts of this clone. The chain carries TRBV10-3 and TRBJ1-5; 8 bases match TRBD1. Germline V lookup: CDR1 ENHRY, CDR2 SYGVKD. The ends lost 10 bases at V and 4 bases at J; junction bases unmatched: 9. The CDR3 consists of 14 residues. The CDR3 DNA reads TGTGCCACCGGAGGAACAGGGGGTAATCAGCCCCAGCATTTT. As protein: CATGGTGGNQPQHF.

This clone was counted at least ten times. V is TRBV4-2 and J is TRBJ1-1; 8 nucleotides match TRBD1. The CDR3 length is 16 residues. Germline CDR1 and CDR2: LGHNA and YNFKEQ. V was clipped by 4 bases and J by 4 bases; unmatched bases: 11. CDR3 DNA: TGTGCCAGCAGCCTCTTGGGTGGACAGGGTGGCACTGAAGCTTTCTTT. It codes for CASSLLGGQGGTEAFF.

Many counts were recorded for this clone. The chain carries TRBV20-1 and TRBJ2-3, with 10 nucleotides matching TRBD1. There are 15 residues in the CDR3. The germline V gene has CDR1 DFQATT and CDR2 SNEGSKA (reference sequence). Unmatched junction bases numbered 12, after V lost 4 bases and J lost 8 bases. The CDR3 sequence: CSAIRTGGDGSTQYF. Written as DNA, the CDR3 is TGCAGTGCTATTCGGACAGGGGGAGATGGATCTACGCAGTATTTT.

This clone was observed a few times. In nucleotides, the CDR3 is TGTGCCAGTAGTAAAAGCTCCTACAATGAGCAGTTCTTC. The encoded protein is CASSKSSYNEQFF. This chain uses TRBV19 with TRBJ2-1; no reliable D call. V was shortened by 4 bases and J by 0 bases, with 4 bases between the two germline ends. CDR3 length: 13 amino acids. In germline, CDR1 is LNHDA, CDR2 SQIVND (reference sequence).

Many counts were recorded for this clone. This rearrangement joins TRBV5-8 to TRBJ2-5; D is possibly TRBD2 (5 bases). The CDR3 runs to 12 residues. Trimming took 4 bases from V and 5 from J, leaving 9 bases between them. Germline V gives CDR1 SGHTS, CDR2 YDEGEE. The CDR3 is CASSEGLETQYF. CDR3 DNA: TGTGCCAGCAGCGAGGGTTTGGAGACCCAGTACTTC.

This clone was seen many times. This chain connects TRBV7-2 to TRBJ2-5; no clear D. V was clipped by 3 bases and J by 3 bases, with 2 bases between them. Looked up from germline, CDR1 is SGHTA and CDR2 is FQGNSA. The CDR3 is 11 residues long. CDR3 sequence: CASSFKETQYF. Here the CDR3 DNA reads TGTGCCAGCAGCTTCAAAGAGACCCAGTACTTC.

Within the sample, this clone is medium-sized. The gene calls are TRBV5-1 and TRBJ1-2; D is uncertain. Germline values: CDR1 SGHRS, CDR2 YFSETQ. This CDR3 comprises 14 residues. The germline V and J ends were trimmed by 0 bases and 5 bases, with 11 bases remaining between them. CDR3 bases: TGCGCCAGCAGCTTGGAAGTTGGGCAGTATGGCTACACCTTC. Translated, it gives CASSLEVGQYGYTF.

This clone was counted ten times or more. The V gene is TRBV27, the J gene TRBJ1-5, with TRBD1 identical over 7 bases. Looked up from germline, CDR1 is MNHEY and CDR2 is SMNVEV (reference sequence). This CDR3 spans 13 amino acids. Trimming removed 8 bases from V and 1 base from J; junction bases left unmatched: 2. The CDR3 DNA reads TGTGCCAGCGCGGGACAGAGCAATCAGCCCCAGCATTTT. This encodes CASAGQSNQPQHF.

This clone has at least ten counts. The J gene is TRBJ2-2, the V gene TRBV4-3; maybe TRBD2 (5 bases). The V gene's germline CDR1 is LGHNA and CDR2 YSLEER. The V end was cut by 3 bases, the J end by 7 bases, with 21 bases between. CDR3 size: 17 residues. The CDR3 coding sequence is TGCGCCAGCAGCCACGGGTGGCGGGCGGAACCTGACGGGGAGCTGTTTTTT. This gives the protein CASSHGWRAEPDGELFF.

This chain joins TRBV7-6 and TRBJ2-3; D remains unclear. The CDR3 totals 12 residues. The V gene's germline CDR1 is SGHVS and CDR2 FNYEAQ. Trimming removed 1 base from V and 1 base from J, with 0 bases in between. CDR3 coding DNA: TGTGCCAGCAGCTTAGGCACAGATACGCAGTATTTT. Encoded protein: CASSLGTDTQYF.

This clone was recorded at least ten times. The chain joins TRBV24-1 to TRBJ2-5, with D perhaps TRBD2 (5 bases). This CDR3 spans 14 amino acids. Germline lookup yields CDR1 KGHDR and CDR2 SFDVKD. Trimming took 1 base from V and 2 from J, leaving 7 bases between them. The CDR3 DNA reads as TGTGCCACCAGTGATTTCCGGGGACAAGAGACCCAGTACTTC. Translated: CATSDFRGQETQYF.

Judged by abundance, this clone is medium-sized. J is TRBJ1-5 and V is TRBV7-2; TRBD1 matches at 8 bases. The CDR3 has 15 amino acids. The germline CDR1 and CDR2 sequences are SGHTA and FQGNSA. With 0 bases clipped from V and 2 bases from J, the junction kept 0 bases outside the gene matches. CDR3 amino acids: CASSLAGQGNQPQHF. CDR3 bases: TGTGCCAGCAGCTTAGCGGGACAGGGCAATCAGCCCCAGCATTTT. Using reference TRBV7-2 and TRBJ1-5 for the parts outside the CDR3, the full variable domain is GAGVSQSPSNKVTEKGKDVELRCDPISGHTALYWYRQSLGQGLEFLIYFQGNSAPDKSGLPSDRFSAERTGGSVSTLTIQRTQQEDSAVYLCASSLAGQGNQPQHFGDGTRLSIL.

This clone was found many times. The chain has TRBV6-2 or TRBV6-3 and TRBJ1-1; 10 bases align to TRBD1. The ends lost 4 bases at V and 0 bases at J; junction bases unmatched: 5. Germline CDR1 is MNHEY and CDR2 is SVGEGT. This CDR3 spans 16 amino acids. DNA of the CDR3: TGTGCCAGCAGTTGGGACAGGGGACAGATGAACACTGAAGCTTTCTTT. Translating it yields CASSWDRGQMNTEAFF.

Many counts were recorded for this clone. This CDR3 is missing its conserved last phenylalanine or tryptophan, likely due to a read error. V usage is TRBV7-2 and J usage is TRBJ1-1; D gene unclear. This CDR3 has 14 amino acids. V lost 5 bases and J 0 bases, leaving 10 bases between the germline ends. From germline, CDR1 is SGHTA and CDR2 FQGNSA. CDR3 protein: CASSPSRVNTEAFS. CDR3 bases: TGTGCCAGCAGCCCTTCACGTGTGAACACTGAAGCTTTCTCT.

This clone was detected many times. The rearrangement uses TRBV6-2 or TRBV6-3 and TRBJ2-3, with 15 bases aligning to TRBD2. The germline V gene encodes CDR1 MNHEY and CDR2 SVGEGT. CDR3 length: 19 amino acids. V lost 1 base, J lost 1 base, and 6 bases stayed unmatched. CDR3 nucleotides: TGTGCCAGCAGTTACTACCCGGGACTAGCGGGGGGACGCACAGATACGCAGTATTTT. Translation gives CASSYYPGLAGGRTDTQYF.

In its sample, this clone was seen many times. DNA for the CDR3: TGTGCCAGCAGTTTCAGGGGACCGAACACTGAAGCTTTCTTT. Protein product: CASSFRGPNTEAFF. V and J are TRBV27 and TRBJ1-1, with D possibly matching TRBD1 (6 bases). Germline V CDR1 and CDR2: MNHEY, SMNVEV (reference sequence). The CDR3 length is 14 residues. V lost 3 bases to trimming and J lost 1 base, with 9 bases between them.

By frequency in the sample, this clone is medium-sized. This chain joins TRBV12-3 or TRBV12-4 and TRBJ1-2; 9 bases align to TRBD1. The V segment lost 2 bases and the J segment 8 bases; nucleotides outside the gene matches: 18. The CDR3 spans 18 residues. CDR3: CASSLMRVGDRDFGGYTF. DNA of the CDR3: TGTGCCAGCAGTTTAATGCGGGTGGGGGACAGGGATTTCGGCGGCTACACCTTC.

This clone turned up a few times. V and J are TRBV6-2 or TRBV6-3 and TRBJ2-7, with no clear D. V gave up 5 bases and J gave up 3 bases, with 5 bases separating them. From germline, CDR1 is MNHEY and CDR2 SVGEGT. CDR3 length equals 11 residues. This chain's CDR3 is CASSQSYEQYF. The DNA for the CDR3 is TGTGCCAGCAGTCAGAGCTACGAGCAGTACTTC.

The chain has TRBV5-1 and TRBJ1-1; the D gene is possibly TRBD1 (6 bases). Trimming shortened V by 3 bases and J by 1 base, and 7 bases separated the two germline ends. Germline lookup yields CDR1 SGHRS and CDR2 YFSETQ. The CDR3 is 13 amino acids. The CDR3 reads CASSSTGNTEAFF. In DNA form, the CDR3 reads TGCGCCAGCAGCTCGACAGGGAACACTGAAGCTTTCTTT.

In nucleotides, the CDR3 is TGCGCCAGCAGCTTGGGGGACGCGAACTCCGAGCAGTACTTC. Its protein is CASSLGDANSEQYF. The chain recombines TRBV5-1 with TRBJ2-7; D could derive from TRBD1 or TRBD2 (5 bases each). In germline, CDR1 is SGHRS, CDR2 YFSETQ. This CDR3 is built from 14 residues. V was cut by 0 bases and J by 6 bases, with 13 bases left in between.

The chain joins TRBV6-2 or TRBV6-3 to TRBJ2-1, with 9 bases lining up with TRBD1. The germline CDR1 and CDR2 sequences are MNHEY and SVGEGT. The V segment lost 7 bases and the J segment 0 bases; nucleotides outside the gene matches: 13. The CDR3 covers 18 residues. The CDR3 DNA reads TGTGCCAGCAATTCAGTAAGGGACAGGGCTTCCTCCTACAATGAGCAGTTCTTC. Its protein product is CASNSVRDRASSYNEQFF.

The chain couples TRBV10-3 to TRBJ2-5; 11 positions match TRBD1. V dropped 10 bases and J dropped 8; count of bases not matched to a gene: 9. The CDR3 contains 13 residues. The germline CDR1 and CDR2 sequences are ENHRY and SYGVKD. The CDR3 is CASRTGGKHTQYF. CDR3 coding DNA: TGTGCCAGTAGGACAGGGGGCAAACATACCCAGTACTTC.